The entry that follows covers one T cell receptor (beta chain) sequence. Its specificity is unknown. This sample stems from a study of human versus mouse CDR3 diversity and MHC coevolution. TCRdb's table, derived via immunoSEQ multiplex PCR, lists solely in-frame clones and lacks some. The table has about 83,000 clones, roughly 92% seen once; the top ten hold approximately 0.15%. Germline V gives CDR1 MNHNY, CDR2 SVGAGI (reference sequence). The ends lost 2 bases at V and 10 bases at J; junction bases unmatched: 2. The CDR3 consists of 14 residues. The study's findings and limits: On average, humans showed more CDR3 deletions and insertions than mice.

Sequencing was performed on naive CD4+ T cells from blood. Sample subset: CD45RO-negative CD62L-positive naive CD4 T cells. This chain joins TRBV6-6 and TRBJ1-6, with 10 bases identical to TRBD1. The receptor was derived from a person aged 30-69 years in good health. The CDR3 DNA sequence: TGTGCCAGCAGTTACGGGACAGGGGAGTCACCCCTCCACTTT. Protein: CASSYGTGESPLHF.